Shown below are 9 T cell receptor beta chains from a single sample sequenced in a study of regulatory dendritic cells for organ transplantation. Sorted subsets were CFSE-labeled and cultured about 5 days with allogeneic dendritic cells. The antigens of these receptors remain unknown. Clones were read by immunoSEQ multiplex PCR, and TCRdb kept only the in-frame ones, dropping some. The sample holds 13,000 or so clones, about 90% seen once. The sequencing sample was made of naive CD8+ T cells from blood cultured with regulatory dendritic cells. Subset denoted: CD45RA+ naive T cells. The receptors were sampled from a human donor in good health.

The chain has TRBV27 and TRBJ2-7; 7 positions agree with TRBD1. The CDR3 covers 14 residues. V lost 8 bases to trimming and J lost 5 bases; unmatched junction nucleotides: 12. Germline CDR1 and CDR2: MNHEY and SMNVEV (reference sequence). CDR3 amino acids: CASCRRGFGDEQYF. CDR3 nucleotide sequence: TGTGCCAGCTGCCGCAGGGGGTTCGGGGACGAGCAGTACTTC.

The chain couples TRBV7-6 to TRBJ1-2; TRBD1 might be the D (6 bases). CDR3 length equals 15 residues. V was pared by 5 bases and J by 4 bases, with 17 bases between. Germline V gene lookup returns CDR1 SGHVS and CDR2 FNYEAQ. The chain's CDR3 is CASSPTEGGGYGYTF. The DNA for the CDR3 is TGTGCCAGCAGCCCTACTGAAGGGGGGGGCTATGGCTACACCTTC.

This chain connects TRBV6-4 to TRBJ1-2; D may be TRBD1 (6 bases). Germline V gene lookup returns CDR1 MRHNA and CDR2 SNTAGT. Between the trimmed V and J ends, which lost 6 bases and 4 bases, there was a span of 12 bases. This CDR3 contains 13 residues. The CDR3 nucleotides read TGTGCCAGCAGCGTGGACAGATCCTATGGCTACACCTTC. It yields the protein CASSVDRSYGYTF.

J is TRBJ2-3 and V is TRBV9; 10 bases align to TRBD2. With 4 bases clipped from V and 9 bases from J, the junction kept 8 bases outside the gene matches. The CDR3 loop spans 14 amino acids. CDR1 and CDR2 from the germline V gene are SGDLS and YYNGEE. The CDR3 DNA sequence: TGTGCCAGCAGCCCGAGCGGGAGGGCTCTCACGCAGTATTTT. Translated, it gives CASSPSGRALTQYF.

The chain is built from TRBV7-9 and TRBJ2-1; D uncertain. The CDR3 totals 12 residues. V gave up 3 bases and J gave up 6 bases, with 6 bases separating them. Germline V gene sequence: CDR1 SEHNR, CDR2 FQNEAQ (reference sequence). Here the CDR3 DNA reads TGTGCCAGCAGCTTTGGAGCCAATGAGCAGTTCTTC. This encodes CASSFGANEQFF.

The V and J genes are TRBV9 and TRBJ2-1; D is ambiguous. CDR3 length: 12 amino acids. V lost 4 bases and J lost 6, with 8 bases in between. Germline V CDR1 and CDR2: SGDLS, YYNGEE. CDR3 residues: CASSTSGNEQFF. CDR3 nucleotide sequence: TGTGCCAGCAGCACTTCGGGCAATGAGCAGTTCTTC.

The chain recombines TRBV27 with TRBJ1-2; D not certain. CDR1 is MNHEY, CDR2 SMNVEV, per germline (reference sequence). Trimming removed 3 bases from V and 2 bases from J, with 7 bases in between. This CDR3 has 13 amino acids. CDR3 sequence reads: CASSLMGNYGYTF. The CDR3 DNA is TGTGCCAGCAGTTTGATGGGGAACTATGGCTACACCTTC.

The chain couples TRBV4-3 to TRBJ2-2; TRBD1 might be the D (6 bases). The CDR3 extends over 15 amino acids. Trimming pared 5 bases from V and 5 bases from J, leaving 15 bases between. CDR1 is LGHNA and CDR2 is YSLEER in the germline V gene. The CDR3 region has the DNA TGCGCCAGCAGCGCCCCAGGGGTGGGAACCGGGGAGCTGTTTTTT. It yields the protein CASSAPGVGTGELFF.

This sequence joins TRBV27 and TRBJ2-1, with D perhaps given as TRBD1 or TRBD2 (5 bases each). Germline V gene sequence: CDR1 MNHEY, CDR2 SMNVEV (reference sequence). CDR3 size: 17 residues. The V gene lost 2 bases and the J gene lost 5 bases, with 19 bases spanning the gap. CDR3 in DNA: TGTGCCAGCAGTTTAAGGGTCCCGGGGACCTTCGACAATGAGCAGTTCTTC. Residues: CASSLRVPGTFDNEQFF.